Presented here are 4 T cell receptor beta chains from one specimen sequenced in a study of T cells in Graves' hyperthyroidism and ophthalmopathy. It was RNA transcripts that yielded the amplified TCR beta CDR3 regions. RT-PCR in the first round (using the HTBI primer set) targeted the TCR CDR3. TCRdb independently ran MiXCR on the multiplex PCR reads; one entry per CDR3 protein. This table holds approximately 400,000 distinct CDR3 sequences, about a fifth found once. The sequenced material came from blood. Receptors originate from a woman aged 18-29 years with Graves' hyperthyroidism.

At least ten counts were recorded for this clonotype. The chain has TRBV20-1 and TRBJ2-2; D possibly corresponds to TRBD1 (6 bases). This CDR3 spans 15 amino acids. The ends were cut back, 1 base at V and 3 bases at J, with 12 bases in the middle. Germline V gives CDR1 DFQATT, CDR2 SNEGSKA (reference sequence). The CDR3 DNA reads TGCAGTGCTAGAGGCCAGGGGCTTCACACCGGGGAGCTGTTTTTT. It translates to CSARGQGLHTGELFF.

This chain links TRBV10-3 with TRBJ2-2; 11 bases fit TRBD2. With V trimmed by 4 bases and J by 5 bases, 9 bases remained unmatched. In germline, CDR1 is ENHRY, CDR2 SYGVKD. The CDR3 has 17 amino acids. CDR3 coding DNA: TGTGCCATCAGTGCCGAGACTAGCGGGATAAGAACCGGGGAGCTGTTTTTT. It yields the protein CAISAETSGIRTGELFF.

The sample holds many counts of this clonotype. V and J are TRBV5-8 and TRBJ1-1, with D uncertain. Per the germline V gene, CDR1 is SGHTS and CDR2 is YDEGEE. The CDR3 has 15 amino acids. V was trimmed by 5 bases and J by 1 base, leaving 15 bases between them. CDR3 in amino acids: CASSLAGRGNTEAFF. Written as DNA, the CDR3 is TGTGCCAGCAGTCTTGCCGGTAGAGGGAACACTGAAGCTTTCTTT.

The genes are TRBV6-1 and TRBJ2-2; 9 bases are shared with TRBD1. Germline lookup yields CDR1 MNHNS and CDR2 SASEGT. The CDR3 contains 16 residues. Trimming at V came to 2 bases and at J to 3 bases, leaving 4 bases not matched to a gene. The chain's CDR3 is CASSEWGQGYTGELFF. The CDR3 region has the DNA TGTGCCAGCAGTGAATGGGGACAGGGATACACCGGGGAGCTGTTTTTT.